This T cell receptor (beta chain) was captured in a study of T-cell reconstitution after alpha-beta-depleted transplantation in children. Unique molecular identifiers were used to barcode this TCRbeta library. In TCRdb, the PCR reads were re-called with MiXCR into one record per CDR3 protein. The table includes some 280,000 distinct CDR3 sequences, around 9.6% detected once. Trimming removed 0 bases at V and 2 bases at J, with 14 bases between. The germline CDR1 and CDR2 sequences are DFQATT and SNEGSKA (reference sequence). This CDR3 region has 16 residues. This clonotype has just a few counts. Sequences were derived from PBMCs from the stem cell graft donor, sampled from the stem cell graft. The chain links TRBV20-1 to TRBJ1-5, with D perhaps TRBD1 (5 bases). The receptor was derived from a human donor who donated a stem cell graft to a child with SCID. CDR3 bases: TGCAGTGCTAGAGATCGGTTGGGGCCTGGCAATCAGCCCCAGCATTTT. Protein sequence: CSARDRLGPGNQPQHF.